The clone carrying this T cell receptor beta chain has a single count. This table comes from immunoSEQ multiplex PCR, and its TCRdb copy is limited to in-frame clones, with some not included. The profile shows some 200,000 clones, around three quarters of them singletons. The sample belongs to a study of cytotoxic CD8 clonotypes in ibrutinib-treated CLL. In the study overall: Sample averages reached 250,000 or so productive templates and 94,082 productive rearrangements.

Deletions cut 4 bases from V and 5 bases from J, with 9 bases between. The germline V gene encodes CDR1 SGDLS and CDR2 YYNGEE. The CDR3 runs 13 residues. The clonotype comes from a human donor with chronic lymphocytic leukemia. Specimen: PBMCs, collected after 24 months of ibrutinib treatment. The chain uses TRBV9 and TRBJ2-2; D may be TRBD1 or TRBD2 (5 bases each). The DNA for the CDR3 is TGTGCCAGCAGCCAGGGAGCAACCGGGGAGCTGTTTTTT. Protein: CASSQGATGELFF.